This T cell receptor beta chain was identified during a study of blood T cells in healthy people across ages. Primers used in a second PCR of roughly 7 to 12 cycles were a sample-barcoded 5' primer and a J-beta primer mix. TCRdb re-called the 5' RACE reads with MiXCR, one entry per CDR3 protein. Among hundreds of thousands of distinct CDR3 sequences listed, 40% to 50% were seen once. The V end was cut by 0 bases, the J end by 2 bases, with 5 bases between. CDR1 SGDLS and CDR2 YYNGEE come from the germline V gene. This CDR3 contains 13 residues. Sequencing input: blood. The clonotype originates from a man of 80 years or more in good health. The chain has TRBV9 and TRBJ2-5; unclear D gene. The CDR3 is CASSVGPQETQYF. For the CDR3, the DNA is TGTGCCAGCAGCGTAGGCCCACAAGAGACCCAGTACTTC.